Below, one TCR beta chain is given with its context. The target antigen is unknown. The sample belongs to a study of T-cell memory formation after mild COVID-19. Study details: TCR clusters largely stayed donor specific.

TCRdb re-called the 5' RACE reads through MiXCR, storing one row per CDR3 protein. The sample holds 120,000 or so distinct CDR3 sequences, approximately 6.3% seen once. The study's findings and limits: Confirmation was lacking for SARS-CoV-2 specificity of second-wave clones that peaked on day 37. Some responding clones appeared in pre-infection memory, suggesting cross-reactive memory joined. The study found balanced CD4/CD8 in clones contracting day 15 to 85 and a CD4+ lean in later expanders.

Germline CDR1 is MNHEY and CDR2 is SVGAGI. The CDR3 is 13 residues long. Trimming shortened V by 6 bases and J by 6 bases, and 11 bases separated the two germline ends. The clonotype was recovered from an adult woman who had mild COVID-19 (a few samples of this study predate the infection). Cell type and time point are not known. Sequences were obtained from PBMCs or a T cell subset sorted from them (not recorded which). The chain uses TRBV6-5 and TRBJ2-2; D perhaps matches TRBD2 (5 bases). The CDR3 DNA sequence: TGTGCCAGCAGCCACGAGGGATCCGGGGAGCTGTTTTTT. It codes for CASSHEGSGELFF.